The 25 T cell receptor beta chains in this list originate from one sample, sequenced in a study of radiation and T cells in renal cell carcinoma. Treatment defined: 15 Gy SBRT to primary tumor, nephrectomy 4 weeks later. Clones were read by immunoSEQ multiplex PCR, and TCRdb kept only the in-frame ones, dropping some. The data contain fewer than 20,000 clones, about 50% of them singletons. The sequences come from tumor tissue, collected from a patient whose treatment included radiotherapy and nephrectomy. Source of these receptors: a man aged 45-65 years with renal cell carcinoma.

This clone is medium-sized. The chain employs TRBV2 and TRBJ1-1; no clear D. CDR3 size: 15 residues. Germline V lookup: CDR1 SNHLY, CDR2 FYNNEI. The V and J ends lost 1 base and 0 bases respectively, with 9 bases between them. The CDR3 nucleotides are TGTGCCAGCAGTGAAGTTATCGGTATGAACACTGAAGCTTTCTTT. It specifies CASSEVIGMNTEAFF.

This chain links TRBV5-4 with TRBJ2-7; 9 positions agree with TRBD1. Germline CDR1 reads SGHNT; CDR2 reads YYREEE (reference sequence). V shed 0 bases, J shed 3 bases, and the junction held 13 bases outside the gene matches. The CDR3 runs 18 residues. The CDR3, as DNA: TGTGCCAGCAGCTTGGTCGGGACAGGGTCCTATAACTTCTACGAGCAGTACTTC. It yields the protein CASSLVGTGSYNFYEQYF.

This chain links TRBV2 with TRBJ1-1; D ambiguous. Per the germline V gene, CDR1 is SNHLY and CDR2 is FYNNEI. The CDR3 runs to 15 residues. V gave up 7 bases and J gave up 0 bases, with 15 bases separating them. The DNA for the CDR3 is TGTGCCAGCAACCCAACGGGAGACATGAACACTGAAGCTTTCTTT. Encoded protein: CASNPTGDMNTEAFF.

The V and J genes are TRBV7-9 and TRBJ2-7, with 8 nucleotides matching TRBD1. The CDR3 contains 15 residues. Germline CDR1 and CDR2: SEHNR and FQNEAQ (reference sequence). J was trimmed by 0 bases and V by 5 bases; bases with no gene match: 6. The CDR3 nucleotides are TGTGCCAGCAGCCAATCCGGGACAGGCTCCTACGAGCAGTACTTC. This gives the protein CASSQSGTGSYEQYF.

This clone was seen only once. The CDR3 sequence: CASSLAGQSYEQYF. In DNA, the CDR3 is TGTGCCAGCAGCTTAGCCGGACAATCCTACGAGCAGTACTTC. The chain links TRBV7-2 to TRBJ2-7, with a weak D call TRBD1 (5 bases). This CDR3 region has 14 residues. CDR1 is SGHTA, CDR2 FQGNSA, per germline. Trimming left V 0 bases short and J 1 base short, with 7 bases between.

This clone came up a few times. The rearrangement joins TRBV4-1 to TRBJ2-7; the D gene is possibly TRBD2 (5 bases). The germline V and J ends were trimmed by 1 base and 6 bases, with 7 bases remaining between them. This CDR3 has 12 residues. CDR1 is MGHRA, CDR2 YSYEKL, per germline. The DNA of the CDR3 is TGCGCCAGCAGCCAAGGAGGGATCGAGCAGTACTTC. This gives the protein CASSQGGIEQYF.

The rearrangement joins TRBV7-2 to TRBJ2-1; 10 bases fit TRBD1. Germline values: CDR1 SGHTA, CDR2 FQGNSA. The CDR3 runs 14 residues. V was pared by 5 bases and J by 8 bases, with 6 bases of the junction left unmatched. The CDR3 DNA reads TGTGCCAGCAGCCCCGGGACAGGGGTCTATGAGCAGTTCTTC. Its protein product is CASSPGTGVYEQFF.

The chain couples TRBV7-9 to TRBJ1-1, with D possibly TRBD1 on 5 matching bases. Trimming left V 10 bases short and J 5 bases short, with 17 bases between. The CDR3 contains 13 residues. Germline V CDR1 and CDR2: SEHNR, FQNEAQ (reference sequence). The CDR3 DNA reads TGTGCCACCGGGACTAAAATGGGGACTGAAGCTTTCTTT. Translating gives CATGTKMGTEAFF.

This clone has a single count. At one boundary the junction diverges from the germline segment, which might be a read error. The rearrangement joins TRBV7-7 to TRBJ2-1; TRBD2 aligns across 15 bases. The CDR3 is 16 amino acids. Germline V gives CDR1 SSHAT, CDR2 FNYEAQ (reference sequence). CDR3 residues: CASSAGLAGGVREQFF. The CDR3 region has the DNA TGTGCTAGCAGCGCGGGACTAGCGGGAGGAGTAAGGGAGCAGTTCTTC.

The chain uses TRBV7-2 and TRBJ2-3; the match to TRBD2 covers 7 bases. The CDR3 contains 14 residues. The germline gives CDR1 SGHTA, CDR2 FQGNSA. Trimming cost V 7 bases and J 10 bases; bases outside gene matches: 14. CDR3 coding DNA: TGTGCCAGCACCCTATCTTCAACGACTAGCTCGCAGTATTTT. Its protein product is CASTLSSTTSSQYF.

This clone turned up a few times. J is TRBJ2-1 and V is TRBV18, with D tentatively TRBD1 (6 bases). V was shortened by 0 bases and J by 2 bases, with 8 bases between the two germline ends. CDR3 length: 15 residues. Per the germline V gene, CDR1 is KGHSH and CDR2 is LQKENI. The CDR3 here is CASSPPGAAYNEQFF. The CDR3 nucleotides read TGTGCCAGCTCACCACCGGGGGCGGCCTACAATGAGCAGTTCTTC.

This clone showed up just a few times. The CDR3 sequence is CASSYSKVIQPQHF. Here the CDR3 DNA reads TGTGCCAGCAGTTACTCGAAGGTTATTCAGCCCCAGCATTTT. The V call is TRBV6-5, the J call TRBJ1-5; D is unresolved. V shed 0 bases and J shed 6 bases, with 9 bases lying between them. Germline lookup yields CDR1 MNHEY and CDR2 SVGAGI. The CDR3 spans 14 residues.

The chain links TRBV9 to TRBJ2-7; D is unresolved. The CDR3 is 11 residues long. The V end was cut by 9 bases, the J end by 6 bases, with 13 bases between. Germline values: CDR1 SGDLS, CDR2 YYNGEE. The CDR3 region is CATGKTLEQYF. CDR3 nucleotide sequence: TGTGCCACAGGTAAAACGCTCGAGCAGTACTTC.

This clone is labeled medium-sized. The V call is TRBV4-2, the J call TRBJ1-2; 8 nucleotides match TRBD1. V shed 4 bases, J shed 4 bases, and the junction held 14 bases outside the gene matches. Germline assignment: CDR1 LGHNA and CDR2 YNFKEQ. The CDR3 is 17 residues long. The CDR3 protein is CASSRRGTQGATYGYTF. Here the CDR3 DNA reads TGTGCCAGCAGCCGCCGAGGAACCCAGGGGGCGACCTATGGCTACACCTTC.

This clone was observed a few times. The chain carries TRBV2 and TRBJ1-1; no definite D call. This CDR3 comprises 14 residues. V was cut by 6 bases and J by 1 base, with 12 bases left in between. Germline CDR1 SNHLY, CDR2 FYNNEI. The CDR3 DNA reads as TGTGCCAGCAGGCGGCCATACCAGAACACTGAAGCTTTCTTT. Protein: CASRRPYQNTEAFF.

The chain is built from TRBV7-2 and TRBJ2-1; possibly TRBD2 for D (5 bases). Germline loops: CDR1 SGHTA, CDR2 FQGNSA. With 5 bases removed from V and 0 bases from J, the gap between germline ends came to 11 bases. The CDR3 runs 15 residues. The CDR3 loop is CASSAGTSSYNEQFF. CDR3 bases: TGTGCCAGCAGCGCTGGAACTAGCTCCTACAATGAGCAGTTCTTC.

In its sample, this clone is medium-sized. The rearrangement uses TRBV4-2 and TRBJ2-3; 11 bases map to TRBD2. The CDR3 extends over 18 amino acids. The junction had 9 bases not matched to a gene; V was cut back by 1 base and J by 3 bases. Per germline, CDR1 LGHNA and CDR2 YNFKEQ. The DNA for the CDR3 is TGTGCCAGCAGCCAAGGATTAGCGGGGGGGCCGTCGACAGATACGCAGTATTTT. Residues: CASSQGLAGGPSTDTQYF.

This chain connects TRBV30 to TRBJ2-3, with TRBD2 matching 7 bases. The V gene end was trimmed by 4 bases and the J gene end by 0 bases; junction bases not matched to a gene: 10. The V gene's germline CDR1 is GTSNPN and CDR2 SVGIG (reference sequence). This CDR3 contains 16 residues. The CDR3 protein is CAWTPGAGDSTDTQYF. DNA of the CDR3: TGTGCCTGGACCCCTGGGGCGGGAGATAGCACAGATACGCAGTATTTT.

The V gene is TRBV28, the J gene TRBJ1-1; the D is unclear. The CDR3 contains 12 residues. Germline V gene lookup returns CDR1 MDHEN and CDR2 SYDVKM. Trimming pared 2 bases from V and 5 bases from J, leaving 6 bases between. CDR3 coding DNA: TGTGCCAGCAGTTTACGTGGGACTGAAGCTTTCTTT. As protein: CASSLRGTEAFF.

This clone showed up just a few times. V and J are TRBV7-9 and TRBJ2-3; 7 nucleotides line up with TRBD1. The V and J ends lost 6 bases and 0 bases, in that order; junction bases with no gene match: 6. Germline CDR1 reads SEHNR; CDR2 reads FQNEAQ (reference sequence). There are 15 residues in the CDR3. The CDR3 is CASRSRDRSTDTQYF. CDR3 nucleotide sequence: TGTGCCAGCAGGTCCAGGGACAGAAGCACAGATACGCAGTATTTT.

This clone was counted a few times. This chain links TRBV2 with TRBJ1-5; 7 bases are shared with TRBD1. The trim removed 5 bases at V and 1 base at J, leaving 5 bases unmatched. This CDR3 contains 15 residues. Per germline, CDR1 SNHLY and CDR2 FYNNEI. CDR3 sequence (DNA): TGTGCCAGCAGTTTGGACAGGATCAGCAATCAGCCCCAGCATTTT. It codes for CASSLDRISNQPQHF. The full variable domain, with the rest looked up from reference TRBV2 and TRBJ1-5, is EPEVTQTPSHQVTQMGQEVILRCVPISNHLYFYWYRQILGQKVEFLVSFYNNEISEKSEIFDDQFSVERPDGSNFTLKIRSTKLEDSAMYFCASSLDRISNQPQHFGDGTRLSIL.

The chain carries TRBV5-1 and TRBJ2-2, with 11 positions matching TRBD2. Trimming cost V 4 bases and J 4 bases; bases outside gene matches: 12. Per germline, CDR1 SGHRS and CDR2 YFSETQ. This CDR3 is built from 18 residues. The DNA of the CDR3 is TGCGCCAGCAGCCCCCAAGTTAGCGGGGGGGCCTTCACCGGGGAGCTGTTTTTT. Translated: CASSPQVSGGAFTGELFF.

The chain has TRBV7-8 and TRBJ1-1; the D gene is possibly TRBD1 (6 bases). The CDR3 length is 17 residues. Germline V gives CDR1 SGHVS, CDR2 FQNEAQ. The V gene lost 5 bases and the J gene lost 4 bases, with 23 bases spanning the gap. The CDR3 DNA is TGTGCCAGCAGCCCAAGGTATCGGGGGGAAGGGGGCACTGAAGCTTTCTTT. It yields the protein CASSPRYRGEGGTEAFF. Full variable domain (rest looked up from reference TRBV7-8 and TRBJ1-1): GAGVSQSPRYKVAKRGQDVALRCDPISGHVSLFWYQQALGQGPEFLTYFQNEAQLDKSGLPSDRFFAERPEGSVSTLKIQRTQQEDSAVYLCASSPRYRGEGGTEAFFGQGTRLTVV.

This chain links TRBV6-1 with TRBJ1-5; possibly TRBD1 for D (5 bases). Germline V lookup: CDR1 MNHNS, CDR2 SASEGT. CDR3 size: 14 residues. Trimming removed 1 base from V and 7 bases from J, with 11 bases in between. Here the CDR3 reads CASSEEGPRQPQHF. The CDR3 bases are TGTGCCAGCAGTGAAGAGGGGCCTCGGCAGCCCCAGCATTTT.

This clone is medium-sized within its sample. Here the CDR3 reads CASSLVQRDTQYF. CDR3 coding DNA: TGTGCCAGCAGCTTAGTTCAGCGCGATACGCAGTATTTT. The genes are TRBV11-2 and TRBJ2-3; D gene ambiguous. In germline, CDR1 is SGHAT, CDR2 FQNNGV. This CDR3 contains 13 residues. With 1 base removed from V and 6 bases from J, the gap between germline ends came to 8 bases.